This T cell receptor beta chain comes out of a study of vaccination and CD4 T cells after COVID-19. Study results and caveats: Median SARS-CoV-2-reactive clonotype numbers rose nonsignificantly, roughly 21 to 38. Post-infection sampling omitted early timepoints and covered relatively few convalescent patients.

Sequencing of the DNA from cultured CD4+ T cells was carried out with the Oncomine TCR Beta short-read assay. Each CDR3 protein is one row after TCRdb ran MiXCR on the PCR reads. The repertoire holds more than 20,000 distinct CDR3 sequences, with 41% as singletons. A word on this clonotype: The antigen is undetermined.

The ends were cut back, 8 bases at V and 4 bases at J, with 15 bases in the middle. The CDR3 is 15 residues long. Germline V gives CDR1 MNHEY, CDR2 SMNVEV (reference sequence). Time point indicated: late sampling 161 to 241 days after vaccination in a few convalescent patients. Treatment here: roughly nine-day PBMC culture with coronavirus spike peptide pools or control peptides (ViraFEST assay). Per-well cultures of 1.5 million to 2.5 million PBMCs received around 9.9 IU/ml IL-2 and about 9.1 ug/ml peptide pools. Half the growth medium was swapped for new IL-2 medium on days 3 and 7. The material was CD4+ T cells from blood, cultured in vitro, obtained about 7 months after SARS-CoV-2 vaccination. The TCR was taken from a human donor who had recovered from COVID-19. V gene TRBV27 combines with J gene TRBJ1-6, with D possibly being TRBD1 (6 bases). CDR3 DNA: TGTGCCAGCCGCGACCGAGGGGGTTATAATTCACCCCTCCACTTT. Residues: CASRDRGGYNSPLHF.